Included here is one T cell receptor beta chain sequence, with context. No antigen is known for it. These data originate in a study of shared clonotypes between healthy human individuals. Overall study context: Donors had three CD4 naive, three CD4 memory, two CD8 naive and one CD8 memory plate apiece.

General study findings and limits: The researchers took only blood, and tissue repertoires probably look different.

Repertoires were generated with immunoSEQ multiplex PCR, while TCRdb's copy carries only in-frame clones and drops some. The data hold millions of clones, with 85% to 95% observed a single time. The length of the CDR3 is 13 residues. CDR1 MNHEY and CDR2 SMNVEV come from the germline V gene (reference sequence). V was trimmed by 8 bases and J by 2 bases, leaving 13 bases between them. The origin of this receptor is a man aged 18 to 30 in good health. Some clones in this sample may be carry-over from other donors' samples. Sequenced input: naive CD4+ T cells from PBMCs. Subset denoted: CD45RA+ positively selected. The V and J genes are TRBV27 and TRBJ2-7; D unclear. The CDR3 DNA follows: TGTGCCAGCTCCTTAGGACCGCCCTACGAGCAGTACTTC. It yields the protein CASSLGPPYEQYF.